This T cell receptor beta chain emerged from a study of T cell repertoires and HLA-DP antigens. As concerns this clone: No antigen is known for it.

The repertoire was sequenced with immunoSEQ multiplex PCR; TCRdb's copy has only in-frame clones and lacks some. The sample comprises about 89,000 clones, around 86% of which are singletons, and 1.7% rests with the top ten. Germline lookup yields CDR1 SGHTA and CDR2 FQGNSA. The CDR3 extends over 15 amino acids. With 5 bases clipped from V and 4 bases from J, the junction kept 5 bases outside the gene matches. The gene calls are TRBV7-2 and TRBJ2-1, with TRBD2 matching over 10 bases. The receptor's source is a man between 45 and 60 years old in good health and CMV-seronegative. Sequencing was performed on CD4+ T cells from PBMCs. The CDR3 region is CASSLRTSGYNEQFF. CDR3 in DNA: TGTGCCAGCAGCCTAAGGACTAGCGGATACAATGAGCAGTTCTTC.